The 2 T cell receptor beta chains below come from one sample, sequenced in a study of blood T cell repertoires in COVID-19. Clones were read by immunoSEQ multiplex PCR, and TCRdb kept only the in-frame ones, dropping some. The sample shows 200,000 or so clones, approximately 84% of them seen only once. The sequencing input was peripheral blood. Every receptor here comes from a man aged 40-55 years with active or convalescent COVID-19.

Remarks on this clone: Distinct nucleotide sequences in the sample also encode this CDR3. CDR3 in amino acids: CASSVARGLYNEQFF. The CDR3 bases are TGTGCCAGCAGCGTAGCGCGGGGGCTCTACAATGAGCAGTTCTTC. This sequence joins TRBV9 and TRBJ2-1, with a weak D call TRBD2 (7 bases). The CDR3 contains 15 residues. Germline values: CDR1 SGDLS, CDR2 YYNGEE. V was pared by 0 bases and J by 3 bases, with 10 bases between.

The chain carries TRBV20-1 and TRBJ1-1, with no clear D. V shed 3 bases and J shed 4 bases, with 15 bases lying between them. The CDR3 loop spans 14 amino acids. Germline V CDR1 and CDR2: DFQATT, SNEGSKA (reference sequence). CDR3 sequence: CSASEWPSGTEAFF. As DNA, the CDR3 is TGCAGTGCTAGTGAGTGGCCCTCGGGCACTGAAGCTTTCTTT.